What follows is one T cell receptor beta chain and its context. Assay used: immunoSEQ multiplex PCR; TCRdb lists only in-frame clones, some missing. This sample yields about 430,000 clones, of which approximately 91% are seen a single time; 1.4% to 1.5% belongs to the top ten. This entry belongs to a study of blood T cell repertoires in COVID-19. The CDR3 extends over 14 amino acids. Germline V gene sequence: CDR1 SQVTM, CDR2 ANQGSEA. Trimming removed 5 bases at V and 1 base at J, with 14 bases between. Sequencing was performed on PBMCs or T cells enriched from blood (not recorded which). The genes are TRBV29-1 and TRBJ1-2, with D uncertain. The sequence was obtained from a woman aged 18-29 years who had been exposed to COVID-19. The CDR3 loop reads CSVTPMGSNYGYTF. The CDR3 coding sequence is TGCAGCGTTACTCCGATGGGGAGTAACTATGGCTACACCTTC. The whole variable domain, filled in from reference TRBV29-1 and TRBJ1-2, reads SAVISQKPSRDICQRGTSLTIQCQVDSQVTMMFWYRQQPGQSLTLIATANQGSEATYESGFVIDKFPISRPNLTFSTLTVSNMSPEDSSIYLCSVTPMGSNYGYTFGSGTRLTVV.